One and the same sample provided the 14 T cell receptor beta chains below, sequenced in a study of blood T cell repertoires in COVID-19. Produced via immunoSEQ multiplex PCR; TCRdb's table is partial and in-frame only. The sample shows approximately 63,000 clones, roughly 87% of them seen only once. The sample taken for sequencing was peripheral blood. The origin of the receptors is a man at least 80 years old in a cohort sampled during active COVID-19.

The V and J genes are TRBV4-1 and TRBJ2-7; D is undetermined. Trimming pared 1 base from V and 2 bases from J, leaving 9 bases between. The CDR3 loop spans 14 amino acids. The germline V gene encodes CDR1 MGHRA and CDR2 YSYEKL. The CDR3 sequence: CASSQGNIAYEQYF. In DNA form, the CDR3 reads TGCGCCAGCAGCCAAGGAAACATTGCCTACGAGCAGTACTTC.

The J gene is TRBJ2-1, the V gene TRBV11-3, with TRBD2 identical over 7 bases. The CDR3 extends over 15 amino acids. The germline V gene has CDR1 SGHNT and CDR2 YENEEA. Losses at the gene ends were 1 base for V and 7 bases for J; bases not matched to a gene: 7. The CDR3 sequence is CASSLGSGMGNEQFF. The CDR3 DNA sequence: TGTGCCAGCAGCTTAGGAAGCGGGATGGGGAATGAGCAGTTCTTC.

V is TRBV27 and J is TRBJ2-3; 8 bases are shared with TRBD1. The trim removed 6 bases at V and 4 bases at J, leaving 3 bases unmatched. This CDR3 contains 13 residues. CDR1 is MNHEY and CDR2 is SMNVEV in the germline V gene (reference sequence). The CDR3 loop is CASRQDRADTQYF. The CDR3 DNA is TGTGCCAGCAGGCAGGACAGGGCAGATACGCAGTATTTT.

This clone was seen just once. V gene TRBV23-1 combines with J gene TRBJ1-1; D unresolved. TRBV23-1 is annotated as an ORF whose role is uncertain. V lost 0 bases and J lost 0, with 8 bases in between. The CDR3 is made up of 15 amino acids. The CDR3 here is CASSQSVGMNTEAFF. CDR3 sequence (DNA): TGCGCCAGCAGTCAATCAGTCGGGATGAACACTGAAGCTTTCTTT.

The CDR3 region is CASSATSGETQYF. The CDR3 DNA sequence: TGTGCCAGCAGCGCGACTAGTGGAGAGACCCAGTACTTC. The chain carries TRBV11-2 and TRBJ2-5; tentative D call: TRBD2 (6 bases). The CDR3 runs 13 residues. The germline gives CDR1 SGHAT, CDR2 FQNNGV. The V gene lost 5 bases and the J gene lost 4 bases, with 11 bases spanning the gap.

The rearrangement links TRBV13 to TRBJ1-1; 7 bases match TRBD1. Germline V gene data show CDR1 as PRHDT and CDR2 as FYEKMQ (reference sequence). The CDR3 totals 16 residues. The V and J ends lost 2 bases and 2 bases, in that order; junction bases with no gene match: 8. The CDR3: CASSLRGRRSNTEAFF. CDR3 sequence (DNA): TGTGCCAGCAGCTTAAGGGGGCGCAGGAGTAACACTGAAGCTTTCTTT. The variable domain in full, with the rest retrieved from reference TRBV13 and TRBJ1-1, is AAGVIQSPRHLIKEKRETATLKCYPIPRHDTVYWYQQGPGQDPQFLISFYEKMQSDKGSIPDRFSAQQFSDYHSELNMSSLELGDSALYFCASSLRGRRSNTEAFFGQGTRLTVV.

V usage is TRBV11-2 and J usage is TRBJ1-6; D perhaps matches TRBD1 (6 bases). CDR1 SGHAT and CDR2 FQNNGV come from the germline V gene. The CDR3 contains 14 residues. V dropped 2 bases and J dropped 8 bases, with 10 bases sitting between them. The CDR3 region is CASSLLSGDSPLHF. The CDR3 nucleotides read TGTGCCAGCAGCTTATTATCAGGGGATTCACCCCTCCACTTT.

The chain combines TRBV30 with TRBJ1-5; D is perhaps TRBD1 (5 bases). Trimming stripped 2 bases from V and 4 bases from J, with 12 bases between. The CDR3 is 14 residues long. The germline gives CDR1 GTSNPN, CDR2 SVGIG (reference sequence). CDR3 sequence: CAWSRPGLNQPQHF. DNA for the CDR3: TGTGCCTGGAGTAGGCCAGGGTTGAATCAGCCCCAGCATTTT. Based on the CDR3 plus reference TRBV30 and TRBJ1-5, the full variable domain is SQTIHQWPATLVQPVGSPLSLECTVEGTSNPNLYWYRQAAGRGLQLLFYSVGIGQISSEVPQNLSASRPQDRQFILSSKKLLLSDSGFYLCAWSRPGLNQPQHFGDGTRLSIL.

The rearrangement uses TRBV7-2 and TRBJ2-1; D is perhaps TRBD1 (5 bases). Germline CDR1 SGHTA, CDR2 FQGNSA. Trimming cost V 0 bases and J 10 bases, with 22 bases left between them. CDR3 size: 17 residues. CDR3 in amino acids: CASSLAPRGRVVGEQFF. The DNA for the CDR3 is TGTGCCAGCAGCTTAGCCCCCCGAGGCAGGGTCGTCGGGGAGCAGTTCTTC.

The CDR3 loop reads CASSLVPDSYEQYF. DNA for the CDR3: TGCGCCAGCAGCTTGGTTCCGGACAGCTACGAGCAGTACTTC. The chain couples TRBV5-1 to TRBJ2-7; weak D call: TRBD1 (6 bases). This CDR3 is 14 amino acids long. Germline CDR1 and CDR2: SGHRS and YFSETQ. Trimming took off 0 bases at V and 3 bases at J, with 10 bases between the two ends.

This sequence joins TRBV9 and TRBJ1-2, with 7 bases identical to TRBD1. The CDR3 contains 16 residues. The V gene's germline CDR1 is SGDLS and CDR2 YYNGEE. V lost 4 bases to trimming and J lost 5 bases; unmatched junction nucleotides: 14. This CDR3 is CASSPRGQGGSYGYTF. CDR3 in DNA: TGTGCCAGCAGCCCACGGGGGCAGGGGGGATCGTATGGCTACACCTTC.

The V gene is TRBV5-1, the J gene TRBJ2-3; 8 bases match TRBD2. Trimming took 2 bases from V and 2 from J; bases not matched to a gene: 4. CDR1 SGHRS and CDR2 YFSETQ come from the germline V gene. CDR3 length: 15 amino acids. DNA of the CDR3: TGCGCCAGCAGCTTAGCGGGAGACCTCACAGATACGCAGTATTTT. Amino acid sequence: CASSLAGDLTDTQYF.

V is TRBV3-1 (or the pseudogene TRBV3-2) and J is TRBJ2-2; D unresolved. The V gene's germline CDR1 is LGHDT and CDR2 YNNKEL (reference sequence). The CDR3 loop spans 13 amino acids. Trimming cost V 1 base and J 8 bases, with 8 bases left between them. CDR3 DNA sequence: TGTGCCAGCAGCCAAGGAGTCAGGGGGGAGCTGTTTTTT. As protein: CASSQGVRGELFF.

The V call is TRBV9, the J call TRBJ2-5; 16 bases are shared with TRBD2. This CDR3 has 17 amino acids. Germline V CDR1 and CDR2: SGDLS, YYNGEE. The trim removed 4 bases at V and 4 bases at J, leaving 7 bases unmatched. The CDR3 nucleotides read TGTGCCAGCAGCCTCGGGACTAGCGGGAGGGCGGGAGAGACCCAGTACTTC. Its protein is CASSLGTSGRAGETQYF.